These 17 T cell receptor beta chains were sequenced from one sample in a study of blood T cell repertoires in COVID-19. This table comes from immunoSEQ multiplex PCR, and its TCRdb copy is limited to in-frame clones, with some not included. The profile covers 200,000 to 300,000 clones, with around 82% appearing a single time and 4% to 5% taken by the ten largest. Sequencing was performed on peripheral blood. The receptors shown here come from a woman aged 70-85 years with acute or convalescent COVID-19.

V usage is TRBV30 and J usage is TRBJ1-6; 8 bases map to TRBD1. Germline V gene data show CDR1 as GTSNPN and CDR2 as SVGIG (reference sequence). Trimming took 3 bases from V and 14 from J; bases not matched to a gene: 9. This CDR3 is built from 13 residues. CDR3 protein: CAWRSSSTGALHF. The CDR3 region has the DNA TGTGCCTGGAGATCCTCCTCGACAGGGGCCCTCCACTTT.

This chain connects TRBV29-1 to TRBJ1-1; D gene unclear. Trimming took 4 bases from V and 5 from J, leaving 8 bases between them. There are 11 residues in the CDR3. CDR1 is SQVTM and CDR2 is ANQGSEA in the germline V gene. CDR3 region: CSVAGSTEAFF. The CDR3 region has the DNA TGCAGCGTTGCGGGGAGTACTGAAGCTTTCTTT. The full variable domain, rest sourced from reference TRBV29-1 and TRBJ1-1, is SAVISQKPSRDICQRGTSLTIQCQVDSQVTMMFWYRQQPGQSLTLIATANQGSEATYESGFVIDKFPISRPNLTFSTLTVSNMSPEDSSIYLCSVAGSTEAFFGQGTRLTVV.

The chain is built from TRBV9 and TRBJ1-2; 10 bases fit TRBD1. The germline V gene has CDR1 SGDLS and CDR2 YYNGEE. The CDR3 length is 15 residues. V shed 4 bases, J shed 5 bases, and the junction held 8 bases outside the gene matches. CDR3 sequence reads: CASSPRQGALYGYTF. The CDR3 DNA reads as TGTGCCAGCAGCCCTCGACAGGGGGCTTTATATGGCTACACCTTC.

CDR3 bases: TGTGCCAGCTCACCAGTATCGGGACAGCACTACGAGCAGTACTTC. Encoded protein: CASSPVSGQHYEQYF. The chain is built from TRBV18 and TRBJ2-7; 7 bases are shared with TRBD1. Germline V lookup: CDR1 KGHSH, CDR2 LQKENI. The CDR3 sequence is 15 residues long. The V and J ends lost 2 bases and 3 bases, in that order; junction bases with no gene match: 7.

V gene TRBV7-2 combines with J gene TRBJ1-3; D might be TRBD1 (5 bases). The CDR3 totals 13 residues. V shed 0 bases and J shed 7 bases, with 7 bases lying between them. The germline V gene has CDR1 SGHTA and CDR2 FQGNSA. The CDR3 reads CASSLAGPNTIYF. The CDR3 DNA is TGTGCCAGCAGCTTAGCGGGGCCGAACACCATATATTTT. Full variable domain (remainder filled in from reference TRBV7-2 and TRBJ1-3): GAGVSQSPSNKVTEKGKDVELRCDPISGHTALYWYRQSLGQGLEFLIYFQGNSAPDKSGLPSDRFSAERTGGSVSTLTIQRTQQEDSAVYLCASSLAGPNTIYFGEGSWLTVV.

J is TRBJ1-2 and V is TRBV7-2, with 10 bases matching TRBD1. With V trimmed by 5 bases and J by 4 bases, 4 bases remained unmatched. CDR1 is SGHTA, CDR2 FQGNSA, per germline. The CDR3 runs 14 residues. The CDR3 bases are TGTGCCAGCAGCCCGGACAGGGGGGTCTATGGCTACACCTTC. This gives the protein CASSPDRGVYGYTF.

The chain links TRBV6-2 or TRBV6-3 to TRBJ2-1; 10 nucleotides agree with TRBD2. The CDR3 runs 16 residues. V lost 2 bases, J lost 9 bases, and 10 bases stayed unmatched. Per the germline V gene, CDR1 is MNHEY and CDR2 is SVGEGT. The CDR3 sequence: CASSYQLAGREGEQFF. The CDR3 DNA follows: TGTGCCAGCAGTTACCAACTAGCGGGGAGGGAAGGTGAGCAGTTCTTC.

The chain's CDR3 is CSVEPSMNTEAFF. The CDR3 DNA reads as TGCAGCGTTGAACCTAGCATGAACACTGAAGCTTTCTTT. The V and J genes are TRBV29-1 and TRBJ1-1, with D unclear. Per germline, CDR1 SQVTM and CDR2 ANQGSEA. V gave up 2 bases and J gave up 0 bases, with 7 bases separating them. The CDR3 spans 13 residues. The whole variable domain, remainder taken from reference TRBV29-1 and TRBJ1-1, is SAVISQKPSRDICQRGTSLTIQCQVDSQVTMMFWYRQQPGQSLTLIATANQGSEATYESGFVIDKFPISRPNLTFSTLTVSNMSPEDSSIYLCSVEPSMNTEAFFGQGTRLTVV.

In this sample, this clone turned up a few times. The gene calls are TRBV4-3 and TRBJ2-2, with TRBD2 matching over 13 bases. The CDR3 has 17 amino acids. Trimming took 2 bases from V and 5 from J; bases not matched to a gene: 5. Germline assignment: CDR1 LGHNA and CDR2 YSLEER. As DNA, the CDR3 is TGCGCCAGCAGCCAACCGGGACTAGCGGGGCTTACCGGGGAGCTGTTTTTT. It specifies CASSQPGLAGLTGELFF.

The gene calls are TRBV4-2 and TRBJ1-4, with D unresolved. The CDR3 loop spans 15 amino acids. V lost 1 base and J lost 8, with 14 bases in between. Germline CDR1 LGHNA, CDR2 YNFKEQ. The CDR3 loop is CASSQVAGGGEKLFF. CDR3 bases: TGTGCCAGCAGCCAAGTCGCGGGTGGCGGGGAAAAACTGTTTTTT.

This chain joins TRBV6-5 and TRBJ1-2; D perhaps matches TRBD1 (5 bases). V was trimmed by 7 bases and J by 8 bases, leaving 20 bases between them. The CDR3 runs to 14 residues. Germline-derived CDR1 and CDR2 are MNHEY and SVGAGI. The chain's CDR3 is CASTTGRGAIGYTF. CDR3 DNA sequence: TGTGCCAGCACAACCGGGCGGGGCGCGATCGGCTACACCTTC.

This chain connects TRBV2 to TRBJ1-5; D gene unclear. This CDR3 comprises 13 residues. The V end lost 2 bases, the J end lost 3 bases, and 5 bases lay between the germline ends. Germline CDR1 reads SNHLY; CDR2 reads FYNNEI. CDR3 region: CASSERANQPQHF. The CDR3 bases are TGTGCCAGCAGTGAAAGAGCCAATCAGCCCCAGCATTTT.

This sequence joins TRBV7-9 and TRBJ2-4, with no clear D. Trimming cost V 1 base and J 0 bases, with 4 bases left between them. Germline V gene data show CDR1 as SEHNR and CDR2 as FQNEAQ (reference sequence). The CDR3 extends over 14 amino acids. In nucleotides, the CDR3 is TGTGCCAGCAGCTTAGAGCTAGCCAAAAACATTCAGTACTTC. It yields the protein CASSLELAKNIQYF.

The chain uses TRBV2 and TRBJ1-2; D is perhaps TRBD1 (5 bases). This CDR3 comprises 10 residues. Trimming removed 6 bases from V and 8 bases from J, with 7 bases in between. The germline V gene has CDR1 SNHLY and CDR2 FYNNEI. The CDR3 nucleotides read TGTGCCAGCAGGGAGGGGGGCTACACCTTC. Translated, it gives CASREGGYTF.

This sequence joins TRBV12-3 or TRBV12-4 and TRBJ1-4, with D possibly matching TRBD1 (6 bases). Trimming removed 11 bases from V and 8 bases from J, with 18 bases in between. This CDR3 spans 13 amino acids. The CDR3 DNA sequence: TGTGCCGGAACAACAGGGTTTGGAGAAAAACTGTTTTTT. Translated: CAGTTGFGEKLFF.

The chain is built from TRBV9 and TRBJ2-3; 7 bases align to TRBD1. There are 13 residues in the CDR3. Germline values: CDR1 SGDLS, CDR2 YYNGEE. V gave up 3 bases and J gave up 6 bases; unmatched junction bases: 4. CDR3 sequence reads: CASSADRLDTQYF. CDR3 coding DNA: TGTGCCAGCAGCGCGGACAGGCTGGATACGCAGTATTTT.

Written as DNA, the CDR3 is TGTGCCAGCAGCCAAGAGGATCGTGCCTGGGCCTATGGCTACACCTTC. Amino acid sequence: CASSQEDRAWAYGYTF. The V gene is TRBV4-2, the J gene TRBJ1-2; no clear D gene. Germline CDR1 LGHNA, CDR2 YNFKEQ. Trimming removed 0 bases from V and 4 bases from J, with 15 bases in between. This CDR3 has 16 residues.